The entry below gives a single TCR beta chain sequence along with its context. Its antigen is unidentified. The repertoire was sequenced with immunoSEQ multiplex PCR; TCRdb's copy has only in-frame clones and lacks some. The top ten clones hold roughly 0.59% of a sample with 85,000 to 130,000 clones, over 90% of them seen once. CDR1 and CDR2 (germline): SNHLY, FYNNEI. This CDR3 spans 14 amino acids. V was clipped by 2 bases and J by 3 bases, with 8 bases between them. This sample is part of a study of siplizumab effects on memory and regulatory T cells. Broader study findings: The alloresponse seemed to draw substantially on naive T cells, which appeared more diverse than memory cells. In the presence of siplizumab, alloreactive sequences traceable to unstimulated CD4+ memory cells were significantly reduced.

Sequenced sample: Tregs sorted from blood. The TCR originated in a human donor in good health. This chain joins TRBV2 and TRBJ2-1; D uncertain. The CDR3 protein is CASSEWVDYNEQFF. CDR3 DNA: TGTGCCAGCAGTGAATGGGTAGACTACAATGAGCAGTTCTTC.